What follows are 5 T cell receptor beta chains derived from one specimen sequenced in a study of cytomegalovirus exposure and HLA in healthy donors. The PCR employed 60 Vbeta primers together with 13 Jbeta primers. Some clones are missing from TCRdb's copy, which holds only in-frame ones; the method was immunoSEQ multiplex PCR. The data hold over 150,000 clones, with 68% observed a single time. The sample comprised PBMCs. The receptors were sampled from a woman aged 40 to 50 in good health and CMV-seropositive.

This sequence joins TRBV4-3 and TRBJ1-2, with D maybe TRBD1 (5 bases). V was shortened by 0 bases and J by 1 base, with 12 bases between the two germline ends. The V gene's germline CDR1 is LGHNA and CDR2 YSLEER. The CDR3 runs 16 residues. The CDR3, as DNA: TGCGCCAGCAGCCAAGATCCGGCAGGGAATAACTATGGCTACACCTTC. This encodes CASSQDPAGNNYGYTF.

This clone was picked up one time. This chain connects TRBV5-8 to TRBJ1-6, with unresolved D. The CDR3 covers 14 residues. Trimming pared 2 bases from V and 0 bases from J, leaving 3 bases between. CDR1 and CDR2 from the germline V gene are SGHTS and YDEGEE. The CDR3 coding sequence is TGTGCCAGCAGCTTCGGCTCCTATAATTCACCCCTCCACTTT. Translating it yields CASSFGSYNSPLHF. The entire variable domain, with the rest obtained from reference TRBV5-8 and TRBJ1-6, is as follows: EAGVTQSPTHLIKTRGQQATLRCSPISGHTSVYWYQQALGLGLQFLLWYDEGEERNRGNFPPRFSGRQFPNYSSELNVNALELEDSALYLCASSFGSYNSPLHFGNGTRLTVT.

V usage is TRBV27 and J usage is TRBJ1-2, with 7 bases identical to TRBD1. Germline V gives CDR1 MNHEY, CDR2 SMNVEV (reference sequence). The trim removed 5 bases at V and 0 bases at J, leaving 9 bases unmatched. This CDR3 has 16 residues. CDR3 sequence reads: CASSRAGTESNYGYTF. For the CDR3, the DNA is TGTGCCAGCAGTCGGGCCGGGACAGAATCTAACTATGGCTACACCTTC.

The J gene is TRBJ1-3, the V gene TRBV4-2, with 11 bases fitting TRBD1. CDR1 and CDR2 (germline): LGHNA, YNFKEQ. The CDR3 consists of 18 residues. V was pared by 0 bases and J by 3 bases, with 7 bases of the junction left unmatched. The CDR3 nucleotides are TGTGCCAGCAGCCAAGAAGGACAGGGGGCCCGCGGTGGAAACACCATATATTTT. This translates into CASSQEGQGARGGNTIYF.

The chain is built from TRBV7-2 and TRBJ1-1, with D unresolved. Germline V gene data show CDR1 as SGHTA and CDR2 as FQGNSA. This CDR3 contains 14 residues. The germline V and J ends were trimmed by 1 base and 3 bases, with 9 bases remaining between them. This chain's CDR3 is CASSLGAWDTEAFF. The CDR3 nucleotides are TGTGCCAGCAGCTTAGGGGCATGGGACACTGAAGCTTTCTTT.